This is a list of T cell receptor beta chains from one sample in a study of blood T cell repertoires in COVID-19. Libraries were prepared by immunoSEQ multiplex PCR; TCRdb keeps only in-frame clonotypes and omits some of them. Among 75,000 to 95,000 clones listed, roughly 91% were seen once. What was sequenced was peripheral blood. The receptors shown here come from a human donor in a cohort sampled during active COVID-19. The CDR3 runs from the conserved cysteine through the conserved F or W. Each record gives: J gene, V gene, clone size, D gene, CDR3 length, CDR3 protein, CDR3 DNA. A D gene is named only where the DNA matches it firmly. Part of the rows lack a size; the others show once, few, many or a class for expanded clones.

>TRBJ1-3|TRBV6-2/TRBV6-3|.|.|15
CASSPVSGSGNTIYF
TGTGCCAGCAGCCCCGTGTCAGGATCTGGAAACACCATATATTTT
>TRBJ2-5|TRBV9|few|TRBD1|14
CASSLRDRKETQYF
TGTGCCAGCAGCCTCCGGGACAGGAAAGAGACCCAGTACTTC
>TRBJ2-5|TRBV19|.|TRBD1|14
CASSRGQGPETQYF
TGTGCCAGTAGTCGAGGACAGGGCCCGGAGACCCAGTACTTC
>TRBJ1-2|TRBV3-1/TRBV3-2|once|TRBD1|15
CASSTHRGRGYGYTF
TGTGCCAGCAGCACCCACAGGGGGCGAGGCTATGGCTACACCTTC
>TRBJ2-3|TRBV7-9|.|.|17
CASSLVNGGGWTDTQYF
TGTGCCAGCAGCTTGGTAAACGGGGGTGGATGGACAGATACGCAGTATTTT
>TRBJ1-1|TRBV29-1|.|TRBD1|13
CSVGRTGNTEAFF
TGCAGCGTGGGCCGGACAGGGAACACTGAAGCTTTCTTT
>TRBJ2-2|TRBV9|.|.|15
CASSVGGGKGGELFF
TGTGCCAGCAGCGTAGGGGGCGGGAAAGGCGGGGAGCTGTTTTTT
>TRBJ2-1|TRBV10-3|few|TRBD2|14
CAISETSGSGEQFF
TGTGCCATCAGTGAGACTAGCGGGAGCGGTGAGCAGTTCTTC
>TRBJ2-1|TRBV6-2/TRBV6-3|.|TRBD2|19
CASSPRTSGAYPTYNEQFF
TGTGCCAGCAGTCCCCGGACTAGCGGGGCTTACCCCACTTACAATGAGCAGTTCTTC
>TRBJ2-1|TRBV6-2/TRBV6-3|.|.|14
CASSYPRTANEQFF
TGTGCCAGCAGTTACCCCCGGACTGCGAATGAGCAGTTCTTC
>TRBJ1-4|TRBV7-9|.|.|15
CASSFTGTLNEKLFF
TGTGCCAGCAGCTTTACAGGGACGCTGAATGAAAAACTGTTTTTT
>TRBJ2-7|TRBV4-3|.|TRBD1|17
CASSQGVGGTGSDEQYF
TGCGCCAGCAGCCAAGGGGTTGGCGGGACAGGGTCGGACGAGCAGTACTTC
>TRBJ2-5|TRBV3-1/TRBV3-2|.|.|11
CASSHRETQYF
TGTGCCAGCAGCCACCGAGAGACCCAGTACTTC
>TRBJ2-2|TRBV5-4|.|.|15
CASSLTGTNTGELFF
TGTGCCAGCAGCTTGACGGGAACGAACACCGGGGAGCTGTTTTTT
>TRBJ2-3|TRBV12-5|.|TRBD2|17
CASGRTSGSSRTDTQYF
TGTGCTAGTGGACGGACTAGCGGGAGCAGTCGCACAGATACGCAGTATTTT
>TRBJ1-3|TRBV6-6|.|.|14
CASIIGAPGNTIYF
TGTGCCAGCATTATTGGGGCTCCTGGAAACACCATATATTTT
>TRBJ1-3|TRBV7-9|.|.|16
CASSLLPGVSGNTIYF
TGTGCCAGCAGCTTATTGCCGGGGGTCTCTGGAAACACCATATATTTT
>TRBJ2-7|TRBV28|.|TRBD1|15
CASSRPGQGLDEQYF
TGTGCCAGCAGTCGTCCGGGACAGGGTTTGGACGAGCAGTACTTC
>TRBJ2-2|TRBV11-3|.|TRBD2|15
CASSFAGTSGGELFF
TGTGCCAGCAGCTTTGCCGGGACTAGCGGCGGGGAGCTGTTTTTT
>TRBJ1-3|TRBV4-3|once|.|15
CASSQAVPSGNTIYF
TGCGCCAGCAGCCAGGCGGTGCCTTCTGGAAACACCATATATTTT
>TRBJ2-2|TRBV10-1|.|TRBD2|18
CASSLNGLAGGPTGELFF
TGCGCCAGCAGCCTCAACGGACTAGCGGGAGGGCCTACCGGGGAGCTGTTTTTT
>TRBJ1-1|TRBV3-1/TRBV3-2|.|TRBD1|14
CASTRQGARTEAFF
TGTGCCAGCACCCGACAGGGGGCGCGGACTGAAGCTTTCTTT
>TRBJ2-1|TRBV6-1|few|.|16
CASSEIWSGTANEQFF
TGTGCCAGCAGTGAAATATGGTCAGGGACTGCGAATGAGCAGTTCTTC
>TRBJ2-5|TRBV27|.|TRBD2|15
CASSFAGGKAKTQYF
TGTGCCAGCAGTTTTGCGGGAGGGAAGGCGAAGACCCAGTACTTC
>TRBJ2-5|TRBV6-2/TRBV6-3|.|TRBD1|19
CASSVPGTGGPRSGETQYF
TGTGCCAGCAGCGTACCCGGGACAGGGGGCCCGAGGAGTGGGGAGACCCAGTACTTC
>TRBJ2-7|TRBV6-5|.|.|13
CASSRRQDYEQYF
TGTGCCAGCAGTCGCAGACAGGACTACGAGCAGTACTTC
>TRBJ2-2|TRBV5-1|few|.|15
CASSLAATWSGELFF
TGCGCCAGCAGCTTGGCCGCGACTTGGTCCGGGGAGCTGTTTTTT
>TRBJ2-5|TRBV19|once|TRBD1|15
CASSKRDRGSETQYF
TGTGCCAGTAGTAAACGGGACAGGGGTTCGGAGACCCAGTACTTC
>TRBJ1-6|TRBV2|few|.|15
CASRADSGYNSPLHF
TGTGCCAGCAGGGCGGACAGCGGATATAATTCACCCCTCCACTTT
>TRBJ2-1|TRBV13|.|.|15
CASSFRSGFDNEQFF
TGTGCCAGCAGCTTCAGATCGGGATTCGACAATGAGCAGTTCTTC
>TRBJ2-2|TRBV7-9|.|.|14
CASSLDRGIGELFF
TGTGCCAGCAGCTTAGATCGGGGTATCGGGGAGCTGTTTTTT